Listed below are T cell receptor beta chains from one sample, sequenced in a study of monozygotic twins with inflammatory bowel disease. TCRdb re-called the 5' RACE reads; every CDR3 protein appears as one record, without DNA. The sample's table shows 90,000 to 110,000 distinct CDR3 sequences. The specimen was blood. These receptors were taken from a human donor with ulcerative colitis or Crohn's disease, or a healthy co-twin of an affected twin (not recorded which). Each CDR3 is given with its conserved first and last residue. Fields, in order: J gene, V gene, CDR3 protein.

J gene: TRBJ1-6; V gene: TRBV6-1; CDR3 protein: CASSDIRSSYNSPLHF
J gene: TRBJ2-1; V gene: TRBV9; CDR3 protein: CASSVSGTSGEPQFF
J gene: TRBJ1-1; V gene: TRBV5-1; CDR3 protein: CASSSGASTEAFF
J gene: TRBJ1-4; V gene: TRBV5-6; CDR3 protein: CASSRYRVTDEKLFF
J gene: TRBJ2-7; V gene: TRBV28; CDR3 protein: CASSPPPGMANEQYF
J gene: TRBJ1-5; V gene: TRBV2; CDR3 protein: CASSRQGFGQPQHF
J gene: TRBJ2-3; V gene: TRBV3-1; CDR3 protein: CASSQDFGTSGSSTDTQYF
J gene: TRBJ2-5; V gene: TRBV7-7; CDR3 protein: CASSLGGLAGHETQYF
J gene: TRBJ1-1; V gene: TRBV5-1; CDR3 protein: CASSSNADGWAEAFF
J gene: TRBJ2-3; V gene: TRBV6-1; CDR3 protein: CASSPSRLRVDTQYF
J gene: TRBJ2-7; V gene: TRBV29-1; CDR3 protein: CSVSGLGEQYF
J gene: TRBJ2-3; V gene: TRBV6-2/TRBV6-3; CDR3 protein: CASSPTYGPTDTQYF
J gene: TRBJ2-3; V gene: TRBV7-9; CDR3 protein: CASIQSVNTGTDTQYF
J gene: TRBJ1-5; V gene: TRBV7-2; CDR3 protein: CASSLSGLGNQPQHF
J gene: TRBJ2-5; V gene: TRBV18; CDR3 protein: CASTGGKETQYF
J gene: TRBJ2-4; V gene: TRBV10-3; CDR3 protein: CAISEDRDAKNIQYF
J gene: TRBJ2-2; V gene: TRBV15; CDR3 protein: CATSRVLVGTGELFF
J gene: TRBJ2-5; V gene: TRBV7-3; CDR3 protein: CASSSQAGETQYF
J gene: TRBJ1-2; V gene: TRBV7-2; CDR3 protein: CASSSDRRNGYTF
J gene: TRBJ2-3; V gene: TRBV4-3; CDR3 protein: CASSQDFIGEDTQYF
J gene: TRBJ1-1; V gene: TRBV7-2; CDR3 protein: CASSRQGFGTEAFF
J gene: TRBJ1-1; V gene: TRBV7-9; CDR3 protein: CASSPGTTEGTEAFF
J gene: TRBJ2-7; V gene: TRBV5-1; CDR3 protein: CASSLGLAGEYEQYF
J gene: TRBJ2-1; V gene: TRBV7-7; CDR3 protein: CASSLAFSSEQFF
J gene: TRBJ2-7; V gene: TRBV3-1; CDR3 protein: CASSQDRLDEQYF
J gene: TRBJ2-7; V gene: TRBV20-1; CDR3 protein: CSAGGSQRGPYEQYF
J gene: TRBJ2-1; V gene: TRBV9; CDR3 protein: CASSMIAGGNEQFF
J gene: TRBJ2-3; V gene: TRBV20-1; CDR3 protein: CSARDLDRGYTDTQYF
J gene: TRBJ2-1; V gene: TRBV5-1; CDR3 protein: CASNRDRGLNEQFF
J gene: TRBJ2-1; V gene: TRBV5-1; CDR3 protein: CASSLGGLGSYNEQFF
J gene: TRBJ2-7; V gene: TRBV5-1; CDR3 protein: CASRQKADVSSYEQYF
J gene: TRBJ2-1; V gene: TRBV11-2; CDR3 protein: CASSLSPPGTGGSVRNEQFF
J gene: TRBJ2-3; V gene: TRBV20-1; CDR3 protein: CSATAGGSTDTQYF
J gene: TRBJ1-3; V gene: TRBV18; CDR3 protein: CASSWRVDSGNTIYF
J gene: TRBJ1-1; V gene: TRBV5-1; CDR3 protein: CASSGNRGRPTEAFF